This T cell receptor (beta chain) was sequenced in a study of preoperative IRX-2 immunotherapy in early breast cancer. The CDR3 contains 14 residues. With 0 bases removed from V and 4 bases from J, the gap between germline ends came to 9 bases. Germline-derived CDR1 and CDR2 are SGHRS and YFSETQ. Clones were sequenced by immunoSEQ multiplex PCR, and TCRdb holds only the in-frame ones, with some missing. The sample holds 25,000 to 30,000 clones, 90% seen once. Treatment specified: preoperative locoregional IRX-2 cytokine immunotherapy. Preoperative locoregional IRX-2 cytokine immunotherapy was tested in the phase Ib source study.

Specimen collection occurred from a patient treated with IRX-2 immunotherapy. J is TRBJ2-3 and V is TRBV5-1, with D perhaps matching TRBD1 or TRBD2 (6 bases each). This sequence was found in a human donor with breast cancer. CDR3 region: CASSLGGASDTQYF. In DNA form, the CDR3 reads TGCGCCAGCAGCTTGGGGGGGGCGTCAGATACGCAGTATTTT. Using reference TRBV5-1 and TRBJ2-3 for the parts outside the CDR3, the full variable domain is KAGVTQTPRYLIKTRGQQVTLSCSPISGHRSVSWYQQTPGQGLQFLFEYFSETQRNKGNFPGRFSGRQFSNSRSEMNVSTLELGDSALYLCASSLGGASDTQYFGPGTRLTVL.